Presented here are 11 T cell receptor beta chains from one specimen sequenced in a study of OX40 agonist ivuxolimab in advanced cancers. Only in-frame clones appear in the TCRdb table, and some are missing; sequencing was by immunoSEQ multiplex PCR. Counted here are approximately 70,000 clones, about 91% occurring once; the ten biggest clones make up roughly 1%. The sequenced sample was CD4+ or CD8+ T cells sorted from blood, obtained in a trial of the OX40 agonist ivuxolimab. Receptors were obtained from an adult with an advanced solid tumor such as melanoma, head and neck, liver or kidney cancer.

The chain joins TRBV9 to TRBJ2-7; D unclear. Germline values: CDR1 SGDLS, CDR2 YYNGEE. CDR3 size: 14 residues. The ends were cut back, 4 bases at V and 0 bases at J, with 11 bases in the middle. The CDR3 sequence: CASSLSESSYEQYF. The CDR3 DNA sequence: TGTGCCAGCAGCCTATCCGAAAGCTCCTACGAGCAGTACTTC. The full variable domain, with the rest looked up from reference TRBV9 and TRBJ2-7, is DSGVTQTPKHLITATGQRVTLRCSPRSGDLSVYWYQQSLDQGLQFLIQYYNGEERAKGNILERFSAQQFPDLHSELNLSSLELGDSALYFCASSLSESSYEQYFGPGTRLTVT.

The chain joins TRBV30 to TRBJ2-2, with a possible D match to TRBD1 (6 bases). The ends were cut back, 1 base at V and 5 bases at J, with 14 bases in the middle. The CDR3 is 15 amino acids. In germline, CDR1 is GTSNPN, CDR2 SVGIG (reference sequence). The CDR3 DNA is TGTGCCTGGAGTGGATTACTAGGGGGAACCGGGGAGCTGTTTTTT. It specifies CAWSGLLGGTGELFF.

The chain combines TRBV2 with TRBJ2-3, with D maybe TRBD1 (6 bases). CDR1 and CDR2 from the germline V gene are SNHLY and FYNNEI. The ends were cut back, 7 bases at V and 6 bases at J, with 17 bases in the middle. The CDR3 length is 14 residues. The CDR3 region has the DNA TGTGCCAGCAAGGGTGGGACCCAGGGGGATACGCAGTATTTT. This encodes CASKGGTQGDTQYF.

The genes are TRBV19 and TRBJ2-1; 7 bases agree with TRBD2. J lost 5 bases, V lost 3 bases, and 16 bases had no gene match. The CDR3 totals 18 residues. Germline CDR1 reads LNHDA; CDR2 reads SQIVND (reference sequence). The CDR3 spells CASSIEGLRGLGDNEQFF. CDR3 DNA: TGTGCCAGTAGTATTGAGGGTTTGAGAGGACTAGGAGACAATGAGCAGTTCTTC.

The chain links TRBV5-1 to TRBJ2-7; no reliable D call. CDR1 is SGHRS and CDR2 is YFSETQ in the germline V gene. Trimming removed 0 bases at V and 0 bases at J, with 10 bases between. The CDR3 length is 15 residues. The CDR3 protein is CASSLAVTNSYEQYF. CDR3 sequence (DNA): TGCGCCAGCAGCTTGGCTGTGACAAACTCCTACGAGCAGTACTTC.

The chain uses TRBV5-4 and TRBJ2-5; 10 bases fit TRBD2. V was clipped by 2 bases and J by 3 bases; unmatched bases: 4. This CDR3 contains 15 residues. CDR1 SGHNT and CDR2 YYREEE come from the germline V gene (reference sequence). As DNA, the CDR3 is TGTGCCAGCAGCTTTAGCGGGAGGAGAAAAGAGACCCAGTACTTC. Translated, it gives CASSFSGRRKETQYF.

The chain is built from TRBV5-4 and TRBJ2-3; D is possibly TRBD1 (5 bases). Germline-derived CDR1 and CDR2 are SGHNT and YYREEE (reference sequence). The length of the CDR3 is 15 residues. V lost 0 bases and J lost 1, with 9 bases in between. CDR3 sequence (DNA): TGTGCCAGCAGCTTGGCTACAGGTGGCACAGATACGCAGTATTTT. Protein product: CASSLATGGTDTQYF.

V and J are TRBV7-9 and TRBJ2-7; D is unclear. This CDR3 has 16 amino acids. V was clipped by 2 bases and J by 3 bases, with 17 bases between them. Germline V gives CDR1 SEHNR, CDR2 FQNEAQ (reference sequence). The CDR3 sequence: CASSLPLRTLNYEQYF. CDR3 sequence (DNA): TGTGCCAGCAGCTTACCCCTCCGGACCCTAAACTACGAGCAGTACTTC.

V usage is TRBV11-2 and J usage is TRBJ2-7; 8 nucleotides match TRBD2. Germline V gene lookup returns CDR1 SGHAT and CDR2 FQNNGV. V was pared by 2 bases and J by 0 bases, with 9 bases of the junction left unmatched. This CDR3 contains 17 residues. CDR3: CASSLMASGLYSYEQYF. CDR3 nucleotides: TGTGCCAGCAGCTTAATGGCTAGCGGGCTATACTCCTACGAGCAGTACTTC.

The V and J genes are TRBV27 and TRBJ2-6; no definite D call. The CDR3 totals 17 residues. With 2 bases removed from V and 2 bases from J, the gap between germline ends came to 13 bases. The V gene's germline CDR1 is MNHEY and CDR2 SMNVEV (reference sequence). CDR3 DNA: TGTGCCAGCAGTTTAGGTGTTTGGTCGACTGGGGCCAACGTCCTGACTTTC. Translated: CASSLGVWSTGANVLTF.

This chain links TRBV6-4 with TRBJ2-3, with D hard to call. This CDR3 comprises 14 residues. Germline V gives CDR1 MRHNA, CDR2 SNTAGT. Trimming cost V 11 bases and J 7 bases, with 22 bases left between them. For the CDR3, the DNA is TGTGCCGGCTTACGGGCAGTTAAGCCTAATACGCAGTATTTT. It codes for CAGLRAVKPNTQYF.